This TCR beta chain was documented in a study of blood T cell repertoires in COVID-19. Study-level background: COVID-19 samples collected from the United States, Italy and Spain covered acute and convalescent phases. From T cells, B-cell-depleted T cells, or PBMCs came the material, which was cDNA or gDNA.

CDR1 is KGHSH, CDR2 LQKENI, per germline. J lost 6 bases, V lost 3 bases, and 0 bases had no gene match. The CDR3 is 12 residues long. During active infection, Seattle patients enrolled and were then monitored through disease. As processed by the authors: Amplification of reference gene primers provided the estimated nucleated cell counts. The repertoire was sequenced with immunoSEQ multiplex PCR; TCRdb's copy has only in-frame clones and lacks some. V, J and clone size were drawn from that table, and D and trimming were deduced from the DNA. Of 100,000 to 150,000 clones listed, around 89% were seen once; the top ten hold about 4.5%. This clone was detected a few times.

Sequenced: peripheral blood. The TCR sequence derives from a man aged 55 to 69 with COVID-19, enrolled during active disease. The chain has TRBV18 and TRBJ1-2, with 8 bases fitting TRBD1. CDR3 in DNA: TGTGCCAGCTCACCGACAGGGGATGGCTACACCTTC. Translating it yields CASSPTGDGYTF.